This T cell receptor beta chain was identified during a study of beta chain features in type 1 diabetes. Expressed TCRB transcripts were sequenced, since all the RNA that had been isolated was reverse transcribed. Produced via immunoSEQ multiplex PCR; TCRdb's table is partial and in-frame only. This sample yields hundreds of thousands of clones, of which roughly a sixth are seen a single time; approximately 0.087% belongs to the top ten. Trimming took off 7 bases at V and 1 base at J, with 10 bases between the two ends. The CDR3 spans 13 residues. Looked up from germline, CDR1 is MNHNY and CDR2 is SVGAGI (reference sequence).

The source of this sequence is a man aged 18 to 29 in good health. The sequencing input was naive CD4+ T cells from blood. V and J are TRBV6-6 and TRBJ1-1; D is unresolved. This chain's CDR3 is CASTTVGNTEAFF. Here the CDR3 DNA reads TGTGCCAGCACCACCGTGGGGAACACTGAAGCTTTCTTT.